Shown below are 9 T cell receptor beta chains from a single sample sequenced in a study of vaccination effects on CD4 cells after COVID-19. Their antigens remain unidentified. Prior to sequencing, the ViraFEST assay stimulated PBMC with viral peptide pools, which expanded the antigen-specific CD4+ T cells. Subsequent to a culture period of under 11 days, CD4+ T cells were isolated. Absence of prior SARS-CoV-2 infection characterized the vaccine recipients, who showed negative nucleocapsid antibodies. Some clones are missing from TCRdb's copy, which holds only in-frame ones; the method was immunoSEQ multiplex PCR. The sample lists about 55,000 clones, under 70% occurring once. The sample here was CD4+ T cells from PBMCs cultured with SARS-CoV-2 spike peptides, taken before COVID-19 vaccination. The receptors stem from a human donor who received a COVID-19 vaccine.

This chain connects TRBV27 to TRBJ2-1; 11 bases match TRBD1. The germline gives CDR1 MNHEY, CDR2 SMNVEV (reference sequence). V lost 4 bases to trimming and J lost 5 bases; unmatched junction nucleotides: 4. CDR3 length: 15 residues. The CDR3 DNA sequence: TGTGCCAGCAGTTACGGGACAGGGGGAAACAATGAGCAGTTCTTC. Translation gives CASSYGTGGNNEQFF.

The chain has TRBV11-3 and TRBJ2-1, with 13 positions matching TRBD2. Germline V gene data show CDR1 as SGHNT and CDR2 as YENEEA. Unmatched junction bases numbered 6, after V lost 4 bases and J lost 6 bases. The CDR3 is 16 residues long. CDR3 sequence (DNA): TGTGCCAGCAGCTCAGGGACTAGCGGGATAACCAATGAGCAGTTCTTC. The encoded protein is CASSSGTSGITNEQFF.

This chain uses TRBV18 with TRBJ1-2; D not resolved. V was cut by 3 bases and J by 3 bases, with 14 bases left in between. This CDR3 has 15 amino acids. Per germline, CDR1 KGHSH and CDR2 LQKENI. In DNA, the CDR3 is TGTGCCAGCTCACCGAATCGGGTCATCGACTATGGCTACACCTTC. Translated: CASSPNRVIDYGYTF. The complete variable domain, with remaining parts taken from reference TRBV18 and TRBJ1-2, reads NAGVMQNPRHLVRRRGQEARLRCSPMKGHSHVYWYRQLPEEGLKFMVYLQKENIIDESGMPKERFSAEFPKEGPSILRIQQVVRGDSAAYFCASSPNRVIDYGYTFGSGTRLTVV.

CDR3 sequence reads: CASSEGQGLSGYTF. The CDR3, as DNA: TGTGCCAGCAGTGAGGGACAGGGACTAAGTGGCTACACCTTC. The gene calls are TRBV25-1 and TRBJ1-2; 9 bases match TRBD1. Germline V gene data show CDR1 as MGHDK and CDR2 as SYGVNS. The CDR3 has 14 amino acids. V shed 3 bases and J 7 bases; nucleotides not matched to a gene: 6.

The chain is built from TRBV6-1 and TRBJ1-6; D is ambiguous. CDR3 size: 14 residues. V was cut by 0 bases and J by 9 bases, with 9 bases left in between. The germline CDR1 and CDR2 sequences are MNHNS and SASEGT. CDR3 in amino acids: CASSEALWTSPLHF. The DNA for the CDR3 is TGTGCCAGCAGTGAAGCGCTATGGACTTCACCCCTCCACTTT.

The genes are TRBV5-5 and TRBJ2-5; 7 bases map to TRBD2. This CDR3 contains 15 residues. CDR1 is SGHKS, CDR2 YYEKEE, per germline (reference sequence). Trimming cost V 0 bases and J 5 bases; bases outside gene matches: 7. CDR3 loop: CASSLAPGGRETQYF. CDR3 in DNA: TGTGCCAGCAGCTTGGCCCCGGGGGGAAGGGAGACCCAGTACTTC.

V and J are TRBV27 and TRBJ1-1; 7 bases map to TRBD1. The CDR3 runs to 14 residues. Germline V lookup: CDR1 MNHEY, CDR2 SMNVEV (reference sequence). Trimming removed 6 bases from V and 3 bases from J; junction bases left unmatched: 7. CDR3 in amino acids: CASRGQRRDTEAFF. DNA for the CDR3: TGTGCCAGCAGGGGACAGCGAAGGGACACTGAAGCTTTCTTT.

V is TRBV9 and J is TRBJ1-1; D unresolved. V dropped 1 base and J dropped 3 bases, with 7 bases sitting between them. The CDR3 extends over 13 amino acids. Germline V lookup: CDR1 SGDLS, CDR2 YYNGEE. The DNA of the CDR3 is TGTGCCAGCAGCGTACTCGGCTACACTGAAGCTTTCTTT. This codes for CASSVLGYTEAFF.

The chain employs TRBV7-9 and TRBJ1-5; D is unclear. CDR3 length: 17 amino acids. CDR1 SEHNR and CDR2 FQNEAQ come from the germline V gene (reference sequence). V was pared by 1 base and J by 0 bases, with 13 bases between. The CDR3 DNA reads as TGTGCCAGCAGCTTAGATCGGGAAATACTTAGCAATCAGCCCCAGCATTTT. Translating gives CASSLDREILSNQPQHF.